These 9 T cell receptor beta chains share one sample of origin, sequenced in a study of beta chain features in type 1 diabetes. Reverse transcription of all isolated RNA meant that expressed TCRB transcripts were sequenced. Clones were read by immunoSEQ multiplex PCR, and TCRdb kept only the in-frame ones, dropping some. The sample contains hundreds of thousands of clones, 25% to 35% of which appear only once. The sample taken for sequencing was naive CD4+ T cells from blood. These receptors all stem from a man younger than 35 in good health.

The chain employs TRBV5-4 and TRBJ2-1; 9 positions match TRBD2. The CDR3 consists of 15 residues. After removal of 1 base from V and 5 bases from J, the junction contained 4 bases not matched to a gene. Looked up from germline, CDR1 is SGHNT and CDR2 is YYREEE (reference sequence). This CDR3 is CASSLFSGSNNEQFF. CDR3 in DNA: TGTGCCAGCAGCTTGTTTAGCGGGAGTAACAATGAGCAGTTCTTC.

The J gene is TRBJ2-1, the V gene TRBV30, with a possible D match to TRBD2 (5 bases). This CDR3 contains 15 residues. Trimming stripped 0 bases from V and 5 bases from J, with 14 bases between. From germline, CDR1 is GTSNPN and CDR2 SVGIG (reference sequence). The CDR3 region is CAWSVQRRSDNEQFF. The CDR3 nucleotides are TGTGCCTGGAGTGTACAGCGGCGGTCCGACAATGAGCAGTTCTTC. Full variable domain (remainder filled in from reference TRBV30 and TRBJ2-1): SQTIHQWPATLVQPVGSPLSLECTVEGTSNPNLYWYRQAAGRGLQLLFYSVGIGQISSEVPQNLSASRPQDRQFILSSKKLLLSDSGFYLCAWSVQRRSDNEQFFGPGTRLTVL.

The genes are TRBV4-3 and TRBJ2-1; 11 bases map to TRBD2. CDR1 and CDR2 (germline): LGHNA, YSLEER. The CDR3 is made up of 16 amino acids. J gave up 2 bases and V 4 bases, and 4 bases lay outside the gene matches. The CDR3 nucleotides read TGCGCCAGCAGCCTATTAGCGGGAGGGCCCTACAATGAGCAGTTCTTC. Translation gives CASSLLAGGPYNEQFF.

The V and J genes are TRBV9 and TRBJ2-1; D is unresolved. Per germline, CDR1 SGDLS and CDR2 YYNGEE. V lost 0 bases to trimming and J lost 9 bases, with 13 bases between them. The CDR3 contains 14 residues. CDR3 sequence reads: CASSVASGPGEQFF. The CDR3 DNA is TGTGCCAGCAGCGTAGCGTCCGGGCCTGGTGAGCAGTTCTTC. The complete variable domain, with remaining parts taken from reference TRBV9 and TRBJ2-1, reads DSGVTQTPKHLITATGQRVTLRCSPRSGDLSVYWYQQSLDQGLQFLIQYYNGEERAKGNILERFSAQQFPDLHSELNLSSLELGDSALYFCASSVASGPGEQFFGPGTRLTVL.

The genes are TRBV27 and TRBJ2-7; TRBD2 matches at 12 bases. V trimming: 4 bases; J trimming: 2 bases; junction bases outside the gene matches: 9. CDR1 is MNHEY, CDR2 SMNVEV, per germline (reference sequence). The CDR3 is made up of 17 amino acids. The CDR3 region has the DNA TGTGCCAGCAGTTCATTACCGGGACTAGCGGGTCCCTACGAGCAGTACTTC. Its translation is CASSSLPGLAGPYEQYF.

This clone was detected a few times. Other DNA sequences in this specimen translate into the identical CDR3. Here the CDR3 reads CASSPGQNTEAFF. The DNA for the CDR3 is TGTGCCAGCTCACCAGGACAGAACACTGAAGCTTTCTTT. The chain employs TRBV18 and TRBJ1-1; D is perhaps TRBD1 (5 bases). The CDR3 length is 13 residues. The V gene lost 2 bases and the J gene lost 1 base, with 5 bases spanning the gap. The germline CDR1 and CDR2 sequences are KGHSH and LQKENI.

The table lists this clone with a few counts. The V call is TRBV25-1, the J call TRBJ2-4, with a weak D call TRBD1 (6 bases). Germline-derived CDR1 and CDR2 are MGHDK and SYGVNS. Trimming stripped 1 base from V and 0 bases from J, with 13 bases between. This CDR3 is 17 amino acids long. The CDR3 region is CASSESLGGLAKNIQYF. Here the CDR3 DNA reads TGTGCCAGCAGTGAATCTCTAGGGGGTTTAGCCAAAAACATTCAGTACTTC.

This clone was recorded a few times. The chain couples TRBV6-6 to TRBJ2-1; D might be TRBD2 (6 bases). The CDR3 spans 14 residues. Trimming shortened V by 5 bases and J by 3 bases, and 11 bases separated the two germline ends. CDR1 is MNHNY and CDR2 is SVGAGI in the germline V gene (reference sequence). The CDR3 DNA sequence: TGTGCCAGCAGTCCGCGACTAGGCTACAATGAGCAGTTCTTC. This sequence encodes CASSPRLGYNEQFF.

V gene TRBV4-2 combines with J gene TRBJ2-1; 8 bases match TRBD2. J gave up 9 bases and V 5 bases, and 9 bases lay outside the gene matches. The CDR3 runs to 14 residues. CDR1 is LGHNA, CDR2 YNFKEQ, per germline. The DNA for the CDR3 is TGTGCCAGCAGCGGGGGGACTAGTGACGCTGAGCAGTTCTTC. This codes for CASSGGTSDAEQFF.